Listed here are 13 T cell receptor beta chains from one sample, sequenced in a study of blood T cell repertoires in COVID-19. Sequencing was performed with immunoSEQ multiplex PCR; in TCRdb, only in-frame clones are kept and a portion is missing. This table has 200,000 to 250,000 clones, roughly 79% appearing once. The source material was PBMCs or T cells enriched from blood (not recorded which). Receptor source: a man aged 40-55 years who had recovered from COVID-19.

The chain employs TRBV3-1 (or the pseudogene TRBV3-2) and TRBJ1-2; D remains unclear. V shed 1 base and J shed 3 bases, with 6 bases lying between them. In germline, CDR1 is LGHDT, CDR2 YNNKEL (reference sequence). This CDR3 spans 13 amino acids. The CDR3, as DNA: TGTGCCAGCAGCCAAGGTCGAGACTATGGCTACACCTTC. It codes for CASSQGRDYGYTF.

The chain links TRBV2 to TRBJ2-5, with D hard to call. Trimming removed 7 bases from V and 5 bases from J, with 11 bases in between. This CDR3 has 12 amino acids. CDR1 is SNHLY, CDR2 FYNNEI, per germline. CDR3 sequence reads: CASTPGAETQYF. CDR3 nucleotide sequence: TGTGCCAGCACCCCAGGTGCTGAGACCCAGTACTTC.

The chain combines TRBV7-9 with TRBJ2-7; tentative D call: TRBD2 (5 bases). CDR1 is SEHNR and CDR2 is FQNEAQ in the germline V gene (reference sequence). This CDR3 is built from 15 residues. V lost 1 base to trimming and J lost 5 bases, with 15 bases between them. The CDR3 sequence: CASSLGTGSVDEQYF. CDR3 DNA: TGTGCCAGCAGCTTAGGTACGGGATCTGTCGACGAGCAGTACTTC.

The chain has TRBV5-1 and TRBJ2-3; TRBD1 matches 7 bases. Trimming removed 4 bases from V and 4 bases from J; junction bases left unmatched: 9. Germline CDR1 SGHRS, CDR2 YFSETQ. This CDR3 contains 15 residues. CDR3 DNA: TGCGCCAGCAGCATAACGTCAGGGGGTTCAGATACGCAGTATTTT. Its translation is CASSITSGGSDTQYF.

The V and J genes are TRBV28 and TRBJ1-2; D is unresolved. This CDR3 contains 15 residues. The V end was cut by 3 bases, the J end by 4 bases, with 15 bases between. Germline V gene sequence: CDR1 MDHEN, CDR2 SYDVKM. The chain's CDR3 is CASSFTQIGVYGYTF. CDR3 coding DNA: TGTGCCAGCAGTTTTACCCAGATCGGGGTCTATGGCTACACCTTC.

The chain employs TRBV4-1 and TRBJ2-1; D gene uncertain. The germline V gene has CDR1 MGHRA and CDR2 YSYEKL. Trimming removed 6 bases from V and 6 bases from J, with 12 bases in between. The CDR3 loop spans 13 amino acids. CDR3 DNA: TGCGCCAGCAGGCCGCTCGGTGGCAATGAGCAGTTCTTC. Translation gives CASRPLGGNEQFF.

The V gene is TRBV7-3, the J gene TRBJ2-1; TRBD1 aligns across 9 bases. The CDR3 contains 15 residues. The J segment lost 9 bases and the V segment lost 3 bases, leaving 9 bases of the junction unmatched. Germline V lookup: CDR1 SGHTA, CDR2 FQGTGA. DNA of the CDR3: TGTGCCAGCAGCTTCACCGGGACAGGGCCCCCTGAGCAGTTCTTC. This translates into CASSFTGTGPPEQFF.

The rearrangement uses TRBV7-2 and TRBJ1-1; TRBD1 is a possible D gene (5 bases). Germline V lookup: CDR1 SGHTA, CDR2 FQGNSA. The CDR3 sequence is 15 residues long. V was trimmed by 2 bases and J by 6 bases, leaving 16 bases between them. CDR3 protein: CASSLLGPGRSEAFF. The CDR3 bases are TGTGCCAGCAGCTTATTGGGGCCCGGGAGGTCTGAAGCTTTCTTT.

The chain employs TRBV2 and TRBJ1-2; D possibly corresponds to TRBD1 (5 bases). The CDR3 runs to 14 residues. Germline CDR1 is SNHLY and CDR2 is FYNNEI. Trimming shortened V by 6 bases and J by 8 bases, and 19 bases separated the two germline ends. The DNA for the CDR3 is TGTGCCAGCAGGATGGGGAGGCAGGGACGGGGCTACACCTTC. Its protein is CASRMGRQGRGYTF.

For the CDR3, the DNA is TGTGCCTGGCAACGACGCCAGCGGGGAAGCACAGATACGCAGTATTTT. Translated: CAWQRRQRGSTDTQYF. The chain carries TRBV30 and TRBJ2-3; 7 bases map to TRBD2. Per the germline V gene, CDR1 is GTSNPN and CDR2 is SVGIG (reference sequence). The CDR3 extends over 16 amino acids. The ends lost 5 bases at V and 0 bases at J; junction bases unmatched: 11.

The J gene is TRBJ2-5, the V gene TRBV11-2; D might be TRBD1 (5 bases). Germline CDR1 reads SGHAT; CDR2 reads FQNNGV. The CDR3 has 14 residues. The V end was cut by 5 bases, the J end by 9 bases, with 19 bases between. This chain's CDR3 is CASSPLGASRPQYF. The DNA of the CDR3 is TGTGCCAGCAGCCCCCTTGGGGCGAGTCGGCCCCAGTACTTC.

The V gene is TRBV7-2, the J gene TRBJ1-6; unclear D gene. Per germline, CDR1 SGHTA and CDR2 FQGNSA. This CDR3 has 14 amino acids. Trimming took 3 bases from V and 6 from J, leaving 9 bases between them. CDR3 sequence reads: CASSFREGNSPLHF. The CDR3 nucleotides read TGTGCCAGCAGCTTTCGAGAGGGTAATTCACCCCTCCACTTT.

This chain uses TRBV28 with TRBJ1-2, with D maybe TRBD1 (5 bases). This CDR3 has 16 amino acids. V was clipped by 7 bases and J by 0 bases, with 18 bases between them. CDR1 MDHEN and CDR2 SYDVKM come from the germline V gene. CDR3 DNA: TGTGCCAGCATTCCTGCGGGGCTAAAACCTAACTATGGCTACACCTTC. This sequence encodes CASIPAGLKPNYGYTF.